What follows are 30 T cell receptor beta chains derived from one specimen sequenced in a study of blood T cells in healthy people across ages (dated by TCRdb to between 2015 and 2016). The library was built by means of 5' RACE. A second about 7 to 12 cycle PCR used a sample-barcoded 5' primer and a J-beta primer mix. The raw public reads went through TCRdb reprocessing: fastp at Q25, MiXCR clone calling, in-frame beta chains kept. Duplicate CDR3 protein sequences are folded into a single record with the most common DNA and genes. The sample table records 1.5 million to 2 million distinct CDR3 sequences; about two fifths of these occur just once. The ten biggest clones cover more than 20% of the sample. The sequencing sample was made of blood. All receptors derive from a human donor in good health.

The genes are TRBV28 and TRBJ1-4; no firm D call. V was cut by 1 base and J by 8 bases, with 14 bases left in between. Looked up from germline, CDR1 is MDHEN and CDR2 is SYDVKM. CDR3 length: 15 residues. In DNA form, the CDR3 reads TGTGCCAGCAGTTTATCCTCAGAATTGAGGGAAAAACTGTTTTTT. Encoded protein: CASSLSSELREKLFF.

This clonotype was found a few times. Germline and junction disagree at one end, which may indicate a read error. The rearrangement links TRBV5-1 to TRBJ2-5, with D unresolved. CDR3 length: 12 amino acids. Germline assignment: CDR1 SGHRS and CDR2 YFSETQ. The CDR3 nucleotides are TGCGCCAGCAGCTTGGCCCAAGAGGCCCAGTACTTC. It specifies CASSLAQEAQYF.

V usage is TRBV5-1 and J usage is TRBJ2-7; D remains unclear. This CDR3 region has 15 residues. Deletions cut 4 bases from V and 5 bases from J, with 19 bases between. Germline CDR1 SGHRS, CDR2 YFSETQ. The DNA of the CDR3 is TGCGCCAGCAGCCTCGATCGGTCGAGTGTCGACGAGCAGTACTTC. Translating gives CASSLDRSSVDEQYF.

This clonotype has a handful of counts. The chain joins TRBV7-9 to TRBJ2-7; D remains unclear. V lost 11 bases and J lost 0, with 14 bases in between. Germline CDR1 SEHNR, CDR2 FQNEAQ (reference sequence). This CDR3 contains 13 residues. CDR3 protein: CAGSGTTSYEQYF. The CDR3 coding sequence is TGTGCCGGCTCCGGAACCACCTCCTACGAGCAGTACTTC.

Here the CDR3 reads CASSSTGTPGQFF. For the CDR3, the DNA is TGTGCCAGCAGCTCTACCGGGACACCCGGGCAGTTCTTC. The genes are TRBV7-9 and TRBJ2-1, with D perhaps matching TRBD1 (6 bases). The V gene's germline CDR1 is SEHNR and CDR2 FQNEAQ (reference sequence). Trimming removed 4 bases at V and 12 bases at J, with 16 bases between. This CDR3 contains 13 residues.

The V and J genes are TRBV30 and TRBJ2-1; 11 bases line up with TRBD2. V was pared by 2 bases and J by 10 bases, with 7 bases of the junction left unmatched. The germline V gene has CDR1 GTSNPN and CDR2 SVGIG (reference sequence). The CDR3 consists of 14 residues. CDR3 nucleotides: TGTGCCTGGAGTCATAGCGGGGGGGCGGGAGAGCAGTTCTTC. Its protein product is CAWSHSGGAGEQFF. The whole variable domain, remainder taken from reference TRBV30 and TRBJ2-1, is SQTIHQWPATLVQPVGSPLSLECTVEGTSNPNLYWYRQAAGRGLQLLFYSVGIGQISSEVPQNLSASRPQDRQFILSSKKLLLSDSGFYLCAWSHSGGAGEQFFGPGTRLTVL.

In DNA form, the CDR3 reads TGCGCCAGCAGCCCCCCCGACAGGGTGGACTATGGCTACACCTTC. Encoded protein: CASSPPDRVDYGYTF. The chain has TRBV4-1 and TRBJ1-2, with 7 bases identical to TRBD1. Germline CDR1 reads MGHRA; CDR2 reads YSYEKL. V lost 4 bases to trimming and J lost 3 bases; unmatched junction nucleotides: 8. The CDR3 runs 15 residues.

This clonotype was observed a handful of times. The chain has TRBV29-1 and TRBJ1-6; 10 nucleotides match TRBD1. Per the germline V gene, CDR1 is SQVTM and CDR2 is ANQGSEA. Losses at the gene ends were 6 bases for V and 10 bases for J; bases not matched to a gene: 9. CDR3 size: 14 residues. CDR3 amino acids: CSVRDRGSESPLHF. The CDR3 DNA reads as TGCAGCGTCCGGGACAGGGGTTCGGAGTCACCCCTCCACTTT.

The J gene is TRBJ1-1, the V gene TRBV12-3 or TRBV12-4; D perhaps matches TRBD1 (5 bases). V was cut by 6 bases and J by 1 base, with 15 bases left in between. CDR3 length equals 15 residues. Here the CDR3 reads CASSPKGAGNTEAFF. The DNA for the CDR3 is TGTGCCAGCAGCCCGAAAGGGGCGGGGAACACTGAAGCTTTCTTT.

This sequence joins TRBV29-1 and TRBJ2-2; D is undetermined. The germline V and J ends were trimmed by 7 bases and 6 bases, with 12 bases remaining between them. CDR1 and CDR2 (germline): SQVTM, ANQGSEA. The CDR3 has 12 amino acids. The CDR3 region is CSARESAGELFF. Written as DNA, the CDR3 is TGCAGCGCCCGAGAGAGTGCCGGGGAGCTGTTTTTT.

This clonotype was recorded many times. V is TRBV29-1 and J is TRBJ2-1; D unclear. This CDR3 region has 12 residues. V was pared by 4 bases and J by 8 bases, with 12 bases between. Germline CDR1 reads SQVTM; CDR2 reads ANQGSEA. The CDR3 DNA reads TGCAGCGTTGTTATGCTAGTACATGAGCAGTTCTTC. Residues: CSVVMLVHEQFF.

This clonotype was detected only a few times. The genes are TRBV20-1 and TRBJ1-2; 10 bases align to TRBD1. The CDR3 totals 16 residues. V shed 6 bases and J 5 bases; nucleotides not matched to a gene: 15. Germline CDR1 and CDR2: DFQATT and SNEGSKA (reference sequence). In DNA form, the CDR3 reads TGCAGTGCCCCAGTGGAACCGGGACAGGGGAATTATGGCTACACCTTC. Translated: CSAPVEPGQGNYGYTF.

CDR3 residues: CASSLGSRGQPQHF. CDR3 nucleotide sequence: TGTGCCAGCAGCTTAGGTTCAAGGGGGCAGCCCCAGCATTTT. The genes are TRBV7-6 and TRBJ1-5; possible D gene TRBD1, 6 bases. The germline V gene has CDR1 SGHVS and CDR2 FNYEAQ. The ends were cut back, 1 base at V and 7 bases at J, with 11 bases in the middle. This CDR3 comprises 14 residues.

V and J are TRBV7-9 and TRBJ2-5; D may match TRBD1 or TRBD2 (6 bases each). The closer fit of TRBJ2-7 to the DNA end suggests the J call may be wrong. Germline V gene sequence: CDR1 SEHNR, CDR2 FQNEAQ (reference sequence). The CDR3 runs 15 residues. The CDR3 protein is CASSLVSLGGSEQYF. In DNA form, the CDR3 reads TGTGCCAGCAGCTTGGTATCCCTCGGGGGCTCCGAGCAGTACTTC.

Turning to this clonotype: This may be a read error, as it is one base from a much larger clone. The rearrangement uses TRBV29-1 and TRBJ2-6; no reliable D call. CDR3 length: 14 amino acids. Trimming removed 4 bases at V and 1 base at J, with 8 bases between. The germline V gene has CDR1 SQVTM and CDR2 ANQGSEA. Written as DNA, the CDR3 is TGCAGCGTTGGCGAGGCGTCTGGGGCCAACGTCCTGACTTTC. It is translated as CSVGEASGANVLTF. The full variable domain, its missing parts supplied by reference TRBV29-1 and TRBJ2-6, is SAVISQKPSRDICQRGTSLTIQCQVDSQVTMMFWYRQQPGQSLTLIATANQGSEATYESGFVIDKFPISRPNLTFSTLTVSNMSPEDSSIYLCSVGEASGANVLTFGAGSRLTVL.

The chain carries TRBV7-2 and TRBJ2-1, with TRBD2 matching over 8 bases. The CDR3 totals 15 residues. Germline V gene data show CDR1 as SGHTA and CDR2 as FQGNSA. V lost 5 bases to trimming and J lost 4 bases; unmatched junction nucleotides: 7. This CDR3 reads CASSVSGGRYNEQFF. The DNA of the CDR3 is TGTGCCAGCAGCGTGAGCGGGGGACGATACAATGAGCAGTTCTTC.

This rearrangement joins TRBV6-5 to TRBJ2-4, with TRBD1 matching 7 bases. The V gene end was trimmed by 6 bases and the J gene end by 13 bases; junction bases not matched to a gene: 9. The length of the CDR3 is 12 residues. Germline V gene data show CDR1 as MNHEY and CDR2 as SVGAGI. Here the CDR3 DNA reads TGTGCCAGCAGAAGACAGGGTCAAGAGCAGTACTTC. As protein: CASRRQGQEQYF.

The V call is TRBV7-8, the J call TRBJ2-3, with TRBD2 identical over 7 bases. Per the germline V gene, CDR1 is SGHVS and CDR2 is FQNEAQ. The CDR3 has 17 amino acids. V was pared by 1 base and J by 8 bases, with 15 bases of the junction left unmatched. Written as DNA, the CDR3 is TGTGCCAGCAGCTTAGGGGCCCAGGGAGGGGAGGATGGTACGCAGTATTTT. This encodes CASSLGAQGGEDGTQYF.

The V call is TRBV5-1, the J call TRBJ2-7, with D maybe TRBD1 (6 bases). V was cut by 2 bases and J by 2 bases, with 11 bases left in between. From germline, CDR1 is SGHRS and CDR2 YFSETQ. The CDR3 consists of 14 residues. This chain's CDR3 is CASSFLTGTYEQYF. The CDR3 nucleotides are TGCGCCAGCAGCTTTCTGACAGGAACCTACGAGCAGTACTTC.

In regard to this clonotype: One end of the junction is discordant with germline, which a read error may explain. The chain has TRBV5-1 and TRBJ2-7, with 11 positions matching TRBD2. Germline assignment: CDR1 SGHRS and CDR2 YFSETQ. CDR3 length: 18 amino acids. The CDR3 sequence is CASSLGGSGGAWFYKQYF. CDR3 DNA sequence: TGCGCCAGCAGCTTGGGCGGTAGCGGGGGGGCATGGTTCTACAAGCAGTACTTC.

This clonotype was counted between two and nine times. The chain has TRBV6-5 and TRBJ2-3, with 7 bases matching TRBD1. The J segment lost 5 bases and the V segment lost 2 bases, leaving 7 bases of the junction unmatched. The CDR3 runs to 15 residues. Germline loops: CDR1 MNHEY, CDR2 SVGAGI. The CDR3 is CASSYGSRDRDTQYF. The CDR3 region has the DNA TGTGCCAGCAGTTACGGGTCCAGGGACAGAGATACGCAGTATTTT.

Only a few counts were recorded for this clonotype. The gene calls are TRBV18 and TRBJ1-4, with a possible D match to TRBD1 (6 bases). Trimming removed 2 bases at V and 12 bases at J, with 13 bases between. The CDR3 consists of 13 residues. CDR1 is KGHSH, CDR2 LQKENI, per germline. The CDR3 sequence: CASSPAQGTELFF. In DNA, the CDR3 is TGTGCCAGCTCACCAGCCCAGGGGACCGAACTGTTTTTT.

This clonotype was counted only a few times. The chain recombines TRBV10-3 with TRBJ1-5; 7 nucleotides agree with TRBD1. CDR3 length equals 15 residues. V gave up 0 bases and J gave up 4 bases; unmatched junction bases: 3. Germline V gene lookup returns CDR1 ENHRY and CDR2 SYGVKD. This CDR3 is CAISESSTGNQPQHF. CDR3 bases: TGTGCCATCAGTGAGTCGTCGACAGGGAATCAGCCCCAGCATTTT.

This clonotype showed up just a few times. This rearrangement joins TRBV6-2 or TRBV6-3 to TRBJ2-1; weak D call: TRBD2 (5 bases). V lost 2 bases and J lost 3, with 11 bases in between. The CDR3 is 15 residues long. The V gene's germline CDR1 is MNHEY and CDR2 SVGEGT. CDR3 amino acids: CASSYIGRLYNEQFF. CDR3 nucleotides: TGTGCCAGCAGTTACATAGGGAGACTCTACAATGAGCAGTTCTTC.

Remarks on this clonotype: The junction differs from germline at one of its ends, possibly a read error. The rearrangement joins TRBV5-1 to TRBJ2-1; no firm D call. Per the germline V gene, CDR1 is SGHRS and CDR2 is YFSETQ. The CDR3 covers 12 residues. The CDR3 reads CAGSWTYNEQFF. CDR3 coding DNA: TGCGCCGGCAGCTGGACCTACAATGAGCAGTTCTTC.

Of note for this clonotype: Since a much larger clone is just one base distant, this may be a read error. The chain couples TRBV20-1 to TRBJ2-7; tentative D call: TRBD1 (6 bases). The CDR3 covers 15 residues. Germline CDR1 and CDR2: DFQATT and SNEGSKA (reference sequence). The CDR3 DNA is TGCAGTGCTAGGGAGCTAGACAGGTCCATCTACGGGCAGTACTTC. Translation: CSARELDRSIYGQYF.

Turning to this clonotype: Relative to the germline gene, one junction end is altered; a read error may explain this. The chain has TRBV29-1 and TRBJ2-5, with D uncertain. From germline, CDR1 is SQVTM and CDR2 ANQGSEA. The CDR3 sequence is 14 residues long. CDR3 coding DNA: TGCGGCGTTGAAGAGGTAGATTTTCAAGAGACCCAGTACTTC. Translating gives CGVEEVDFQETQYF.

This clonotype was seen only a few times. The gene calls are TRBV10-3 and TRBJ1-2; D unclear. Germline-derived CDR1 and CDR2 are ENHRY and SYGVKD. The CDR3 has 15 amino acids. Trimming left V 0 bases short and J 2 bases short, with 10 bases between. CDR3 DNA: TGTGCCATCAGTGAGTCACGGCAGACCAACTATGGCTACACCTTC. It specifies CAISESRQTNYGYTF.

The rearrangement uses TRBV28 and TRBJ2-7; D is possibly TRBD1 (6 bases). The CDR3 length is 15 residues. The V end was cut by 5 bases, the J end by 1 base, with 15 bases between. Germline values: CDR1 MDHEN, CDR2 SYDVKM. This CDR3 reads CASSLTGYLSYEQYF. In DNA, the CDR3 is TGTGCCAGCAGTCTTACAGGGTATTTATCCTACGAGCAGTACTTC.

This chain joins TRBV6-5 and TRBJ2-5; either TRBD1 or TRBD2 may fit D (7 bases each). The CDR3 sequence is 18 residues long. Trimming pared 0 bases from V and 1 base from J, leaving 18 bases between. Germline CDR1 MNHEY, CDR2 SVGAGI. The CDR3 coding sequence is TGTGCCAGCAGTTACTCGGCCCCAGGGGGGGAGACCCAAGAGACCCAGTACTTC. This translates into CASSYSAPGGETQETQYF.